Listed here are 8 T cell receptor beta chains from one sample, sequenced in a study of T cells in localized non-small cell lung cancer. The data were produced by immunoSEQ multiplex PCR, yet TCRdb's version contains in-frame clones alone and is incomplete. The table lists about 3,500 clones, roughly 29% of them singletons. The sequences come from lung tumor tissue, collected before any cancer treatment. Receptors were obtained from a man between 35 and 75 years old with stage I lung adenocarcinoma.

This clone came up a few times. The V call is TRBV10-2, the J call TRBJ1-2; 11 bases match TRBD1. Per the germline V gene, CDR1 is WSHSY and CDR2 is SAAADI. The CDR3 consists of 17 residues. The ends lost 4 bases at V and 8 bases at J; junction bases unmatched: 15. The CDR3 sequence is CASSGFPGQGVAKGYTF. CDR3 bases: TGCGCCAGCAGTGGTTTCCCGGGACAGGGGGTAGCAAAAGGCTACACCTTC.

The chain carries TRBV5-1 and TRBJ1-2; 7 bases map to TRBD1. The length of the CDR3 is 14 residues. Germline values: CDR1 SGHRS, CDR2 YFSETQ. The V gene end was trimmed by 0 bases and the J gene end by 3 bases; junction bases not matched to a gene: 2. CDR3 region: CASSLGQGDYGYTF. DNA of the CDR3: TGCGCCAGCAGCTTGGGGCAGGGGGACTATGGCTACACCTTC. The variable domain in full, completed from reference TRBV5-1 and TRBJ1-2, reads KAGVTQTPRYLIKTRGQQVTLSCSPISGHRSVSWYQQTPGQGLQFLFEYFSETQRNKGNFPGRFSGRQFSNSRSEMNVSTLELGDSALYLCASSLGQGDYGYTFGSGTRLTVV.

This clone is labeled medium-sized. This chain links TRBV9 with TRBJ1-1; possible D gene TRBD1, 5 bases. The CDR3 length is 15 residues. Germline V lookup: CDR1 SGDLS, CDR2 YYNGEE. The V gene lost 3 bases and the J gene lost 2 bases, with 14 bases spanning the gap. For the CDR3, the DNA is TGTGCCAGCAGCGCCGGGACTCTCGGAAACACTGAAGCTTTCTTT. It yields the protein CASSAGTLGNTEAFF.

The gene calls are TRBV19 and TRBJ2-2; D gene ambiguous. Trimming took 5 bases from V and 4 from J, leaving 8 bases between them. CDR1 LNHDA and CDR2 SQIVND come from the germline V gene (reference sequence). The CDR3 totals 13 residues. CDR3 sequence: CASSATATGELFF. As DNA, the CDR3 is TGTGCCAGTAGTGCCACTGCCACCGGGGAGCTGTTTTTT.

The chain couples TRBV14 to TRBJ1-2; D gene ambiguous. Trimming pared 1 base from V and 4 bases from J, leaving 7 bases between. The CDR3 is made up of 13 amino acids. Per germline, CDR1 SGHDN and CDR2 FVKESK. This CDR3 is CASSQGGFYGYTF. The CDR3 DNA follows: TGTGCCAGCAGCCAAGGAGGCTTCTATGGCTACACCTTC. The entire variable domain, with the rest obtained from reference TRBV14 and TRBJ1-2, is as follows: EAGVTQFPSHSVIEKGQTVTLRCDPISGHDNLYWYRRVMGKEIKFLLHFVKESKQDESGMPNNRFLAERTGGTYSTLKVQPAELEDSGVYFCASSQGGFYGYTFGSGTRLTVV.

The chain links TRBV2 to TRBJ2-2; a weak D match, TRBD1 (5 bases). Trimming removed 2 bases from V and 4 bases from J, with 14 bases in between. The germline CDR1 and CDR2 sequences are SNHLY and FYNNEI. The CDR3 spans 16 residues. The CDR3 here is CASSEIQLGLTGELFF. Here the CDR3 DNA reads TGTGCCAGCAGTGAAATCCAGCTGGGGCTCACCGGGGAGCTGTTTTTT.

This clone turned up a few times. The chain joins TRBV4-1 to TRBJ1-1; possibly TRBD1 for D (5 bases). Germline CDR1 and CDR2: MGHRA and YSYEKL. V lost 1 base and J 1 base, leaving 10 bases between the germline ends. The CDR3 totals 15 residues. The CDR3 spells CASSQGGGWNTEAFF. The CDR3 nucleotides are TGCGCCAGCAGCCAAGGGGGCGGTTGGAACACTGAAGCTTTCTTT.

The chain combines TRBV19 with TRBJ1-1; D perhaps matches TRBD1 (6 bases). Germline CDR1 and CDR2: LNHDA and SQIVND (reference sequence). The CDR3 consists of 14 residues. Trimming cost V 6 bases and J 4 bases, with 15 bases left between them. The CDR3 DNA follows: TGTGCCAGTAGGACACAGGGAGTAGTCACTGAAGCTTTCTTT. Translating gives CASRTQGVVTEAFF.